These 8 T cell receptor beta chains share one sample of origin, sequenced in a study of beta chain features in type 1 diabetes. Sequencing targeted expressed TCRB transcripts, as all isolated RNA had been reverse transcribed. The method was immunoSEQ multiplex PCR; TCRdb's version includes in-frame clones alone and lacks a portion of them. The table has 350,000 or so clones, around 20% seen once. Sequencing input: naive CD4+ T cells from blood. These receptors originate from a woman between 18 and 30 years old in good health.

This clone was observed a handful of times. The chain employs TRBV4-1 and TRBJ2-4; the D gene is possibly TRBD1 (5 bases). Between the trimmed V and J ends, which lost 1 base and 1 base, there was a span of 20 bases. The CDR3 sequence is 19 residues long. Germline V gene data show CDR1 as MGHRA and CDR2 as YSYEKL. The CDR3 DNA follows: TGCGCCAGCAGCCAAGGAGCTGTTCCAGGGAAAATGGCCAAAAACATTCAGTACTTC. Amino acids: CASSQGAVPGKMAKNIQYF.

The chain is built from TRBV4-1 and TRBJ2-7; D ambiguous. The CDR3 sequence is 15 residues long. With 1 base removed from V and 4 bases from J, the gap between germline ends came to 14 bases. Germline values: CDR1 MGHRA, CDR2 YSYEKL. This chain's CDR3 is CASSQVRRSFYEQYF. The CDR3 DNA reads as TGCGCCAGCAGCCAAGTTAGGCGGTCCTTTTACGAGCAGTACTTC.

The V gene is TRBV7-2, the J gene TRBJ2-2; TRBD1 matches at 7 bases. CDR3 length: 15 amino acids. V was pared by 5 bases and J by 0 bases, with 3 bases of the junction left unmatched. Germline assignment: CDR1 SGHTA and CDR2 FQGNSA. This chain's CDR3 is CASSVDRSNTGELFF. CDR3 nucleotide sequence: TGTGCCAGCAGCGTGGACAGGTCGAACACCGGGGAGCTGTTTTTT.

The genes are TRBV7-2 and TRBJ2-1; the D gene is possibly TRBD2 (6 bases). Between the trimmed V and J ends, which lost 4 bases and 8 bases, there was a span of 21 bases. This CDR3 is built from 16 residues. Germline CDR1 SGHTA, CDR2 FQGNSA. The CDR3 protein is CASSSVRDFTWDEQFF. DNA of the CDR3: TGTGCCAGCAGCTCAGTCCGGGACTTCACCTGGGATGAGCAGTTCTTC.

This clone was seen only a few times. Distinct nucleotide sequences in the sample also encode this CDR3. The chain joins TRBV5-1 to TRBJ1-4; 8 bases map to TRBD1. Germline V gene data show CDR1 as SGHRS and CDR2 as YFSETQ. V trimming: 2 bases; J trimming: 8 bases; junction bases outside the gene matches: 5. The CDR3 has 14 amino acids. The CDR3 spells CASSLGQGDEKLFF. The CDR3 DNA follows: TGCGCCAGCAGCTTAGGACAGGGAGACGAAAAACTGTTTTTT.

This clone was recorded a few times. Here the CDR3 reads CASSARTSGVDTQYF. The CDR3, as DNA: TGTGCCAGCAGCGCCCGGACTAGCGGGGTTGATACGCAGTATTTT. V is TRBV13 and J is TRBJ2-3, with TRBD2 matching over 12 bases. V was clipped by 5 bases and J by 6 bases; unmatched bases: 6. The CDR3 is 15 residues long. From germline, CDR1 is PRHDT and CDR2 FYEKMQ (reference sequence).

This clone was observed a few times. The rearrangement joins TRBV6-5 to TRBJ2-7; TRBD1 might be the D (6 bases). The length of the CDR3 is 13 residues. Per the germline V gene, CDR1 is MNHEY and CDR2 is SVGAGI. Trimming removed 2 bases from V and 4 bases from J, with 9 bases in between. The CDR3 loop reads CASSYGTYYEQYF. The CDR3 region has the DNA TGTGCCAGCAGTTACGGGACATATTACGAGCAGTACTTC.

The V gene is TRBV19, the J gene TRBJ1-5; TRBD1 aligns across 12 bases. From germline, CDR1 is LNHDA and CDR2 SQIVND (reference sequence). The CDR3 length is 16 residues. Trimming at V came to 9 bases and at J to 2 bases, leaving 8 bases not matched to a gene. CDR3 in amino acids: CASTGQGAVGNQPQHF. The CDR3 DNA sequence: TGTGCCAGCACGGGACAGGGGGCCGTTGGCAATCAGCCCCAGCATTTT.